Here is one T cell receptor (beta chain) with its context. The record originates from a study of shared clonotypes between healthy human individuals. This CDR3 spans 15 amino acids. Trimming removed 6 bases from V and 1 base from J, with 13 bases in between. Looked up from germline, CDR1 is MNHEY and CDR2 is SMNVEV (reference sequence). Data came from immunoSEQ multiplex PCR; TCRdb stores just in-frame clones and leaves some out. The sample includes approximately 460,000 clones, over 60% of them seen just once. The chain combines TRBV27 with TRBJ1-5; D gene unclear. The receptor was derived from a woman aged 40 to 50 in good health. Some clones in this sample may be carry-over from other donors' samples. The sample taken for sequencing was PBMCs. The DNA of the CDR3 is TGTGCCAGCAGCTACCGTTGGAGCAGCAATCAGCCCCAGCATTTT. It yields the protein CASSYRWSSNQPQHF.